The rows below give T cell receptor beta chains drawn from one sample of a study of cytomegalovirus exposure and HLA in healthy donors. The protocol was immunoSEQ multiplex PCR, while the TCRdb copy is restricted to in-frame clones and leaves out a portion. The table has roughly 150,000 clones, around three quarters seen once. Sequenced: PBMCs. These receptor sequences come from a male donor in good health and CMV-seronegative. Both conserved end residues are part of each CDR3. The order of the fields is J gene, D gene, V gene, clone size, CDR3 DNA, CDR3 protein. D genes are given only for firm matches. Clone sizes are given selectively: once, few, many, or a class where the clone is expanded.

>TRBJ2-1|TRBD2|TRBV7-3|NA
TGTGCCAGCAGCTTAACGTCCTCTAGCGGGACCTTTTACAATGAGCAGTTCTTC
CASSLTSSSGTFYNEQFF
>TRBJ2-3|NA|TRBV5-6|NA
TGTGCCAGCAGCTTGCTAGGGGACAAAAAAGGGGTAGATACGCAGTATTTT
CASSLLGDKKGVDTQYF
>TRBJ1-2|NA|TRBV2|NA
TGTGCCAGCAAAGGTACACCGGTCCATGAGAGGCTCTATGGCTACACCTTC
CASKGTPVHERLYGYTF
>TRBJ2-3|TRBD2|TRBV19|NA
TGTGCCAGTAGTATAGGGCTAGCGGGCACAGATACGCAGTATTTT
CASSIGLAGTDTQYF
>TRBJ1-2|NA|TRBV4-3|NA
TGCGCCAGCAGCCACGGCTCGGGAGGGAGGTACGGCTATGGCTACACCTTC
CASSHGSGGRYGYGYTF
>TRBJ2-1|NA|TRBV4-1|NA
TGCGCCAGCAGCCAAGCAACAACTAGGCCGGGTGAGCAGTTCTTC
CASSQATTRPGEQFF
>TRBJ2-1|TRBD1|TRBV4-3|NA
TGCGCCAGCAGCCAAGCTCGGGACAGGGGGTCGGGTGAGCAGTTCTTC
CASSQARDRGSGEQFF
>TRBJ2-5|TRBD2|TRBV19|NA
TGTGCCAGTAGTCAGGGACTAGCGGCTACCCAGTACTTC
CASSQGLAATQYF
>TRBJ2-2|TRBD1|TRBV19|NA
TGTGCCAGTAGTACTCAGACAGGGCGCGGCACCGGGGAGCTGTTTTTT
CASSTQTGRGTGELFF
>TRBJ2-7|TRBD1|TRBV6-5|few
TGTGCCAGCAGTTACTCCGGGACAGGCCCCTACGAGCAGTACTTC
CASSYSGTGPYEQYF
>TRBJ2-2|TRBD1|TRBV27|NA
TGTGCCAGCAGTTTGGGTGACAGGGGGCTACTGTTTTTT
CASSLGDRGLLFF
>TRBJ2-7|NA|TRBV5-5|NA
TGTGCCAGCAGTCCCGGGGAGGGACAACCTTACTTC
CASSPGEGQPYF
>TRBJ2-2|TRBD2|TRBV14|NA
TGTGCCAGCAGCCAAGTTGTAGCGGGGTTGACGCGGAAGCTGTTTTTT
CASSQVVAGLTRKLFF
>TRBJ2-3|NA|TRBV9|NA
TGTGCCAGCAATGCCCGGACTAGCACAGATACGCAGTATTTT
CASNARTSTDTQYF
>TRBJ1-2|TRBD1|TRBV18|NA
TGTGCCAGCTCACGGCGGGACAGGGAGGCCCGGCGCTACACCTTC
CASSRRDREARRYTF
>TRBJ1-1|TRBD1|TRBV7-2|few
TGTGCCAGCAGCCTATCCGGGACAGACTTCCGTTTTCGAGCTTTCTTT
CASSLSGTDFRFRAFF